This entry lists 31 T cell receptor beta chains sequenced from one sample in a study of blood T cells in healthy people across ages. Then a second PCR, running roughly 6 to 11 cycles, was carried out with a sample-barcoded 5' primer and a J-beta primer mix. From the 5' RACE reads, TCRdb called clonotypes with MiXCR, one entry per CDR3 protein. Of around 650,000 distinct CDR3 sequences listed, about 34% are singletons. Sequencing input: blood. The receptors were sampled from an elderly woman in good health.

The chain couples TRBV5-6 to TRBJ2-1; 9 bases agree with TRBD1. V was pared by 0 bases and J by 8 bases, with 6 bases of the junction left unmatched. The CDR3 runs to 15 residues. CDR1 SGHDT and CDR2 YYEEEE come from the germline V gene. The CDR3 reads CASSLGQGVVDEQFF. CDR3 nucleotides: TGTGCCAGCAGCTTGGGACAGGGGGTGGTGGATGAGCAGTTCTTC.

A remark on this clonotype: A much larger clone lies a single base off, so this may be a read error. The rearrangement links TRBV18 to TRBJ1-2; TRBD1 matches at 7 bases. From germline, CDR1 is KGHSH and CDR2 LQKENI. This CDR3 comprises 16 residues. The CDR3 DNA reads as TGTGCCAGCTCACCAGAGCCCGGGACAGTATACTATGGCTACGCCTTC. Protein: CASSPEPGTVYYGYAF.

The chain employs TRBV6-5 and TRBJ2-2; tentatively, D is TRBD1 (5 bases). The V end lost 6 bases, the J end lost 6 bases, and 11 bases lay between the germline ends. The CDR3 is made up of 13 amino acids. CDR1 and CDR2 from the germline V gene are MNHEY and SVGAGI. In nucleotides, the CDR3 is TGTGCCAGCAGATTAGGGGTACCCGGGGAGCTGTTTTTT. It is translated as CASRLGVPGELFF.

The gene calls are TRBV20-1 and TRBJ1-1; 7 bases agree with TRBD1. CDR3 size: 17 residues. Per germline, CDR1 DFQATT and CDR2 SNEGSKA (reference sequence). V lost 1 base and J lost 4; bases outside the gene matches: 15. CDR3 amino acids: CSARVLFGRGLSTEAFF. The CDR3 coding sequence is TGCAGTGCTAGAGTCCTATTCGGAAGGGGGCTGAGCACTGAAGCTTTCTTT.

About this clonotype itself: This may be a read error, as it is one base from a much larger clone. J is TRBJ2-7 and V is TRBV7-8, with 12 positions matching TRBD1. The germline V gene has CDR1 SGHVS and CDR2 FQNEAQ. The J segment lost 7 bases and the V segment lost 5 bases, leaving 9 bases of the junction unmatched. The CDR3 runs to 15 residues. The CDR3 DNA is TGTGCCAGCAGCCTCTGGGACAGGGGGCCCAATGAGCAGTACTTC. As protein: CASSLWDRGPNEQYF.

This clonotype has at least ten counts. The J gene is TRBJ1-1, the V gene TRBV10-3; D unresolved. CDR3 size: 13 residues. V shed 3 bases and J shed 1 base, with 6 bases lying between them. Germline V gene lookup returns CDR1 ENHRY and CDR2 SYGVKD. The CDR3 loop reads CAISDKSNTEAFF. The CDR3 DNA follows: TGTGCCATCAGTGACAAGTCGAACACTGAAGCTTTCTTT.

This chain connects TRBV7-9 to TRBJ1-1, with D hard to call. The CDR3 is made up of 14 amino acids. The V gene's germline CDR1 is SEHNR and CDR2 FQNEAQ (reference sequence). V shed 1 base and J shed 3 bases, with 9 bases lying between them. Here the CDR3 reads CASSLVTEYTEAFF. In nucleotides, the CDR3 is TGTGCCAGCAGCTTAGTTACAGAATACACTGAAGCTTTCTTT.

The chain combines TRBV20-1 with TRBJ2-7; D is uncertain. Germline CDR1 DFQATT, CDR2 SNEGSKA (reference sequence). V dropped 5 bases and J dropped 7 bases, with 12 bases sitting between them. This CDR3 is 11 amino acids long. Here the CDR3 DNA reads TGCAGTGCTTCGGACGGCAATGAGCAGTACTTC. Its translation is CSASDGNEQYF.

Of note for this clonotype: This may stem from a read error, because a much larger clone lies one nucleotide away. The genes are TRBV30 and TRBJ2-6, with D perhaps TRBD1 (5 bases). This CDR3 comprises 12 residues. Germline V lookup: CDR1 GTSNPN, CDR2 SVGIG (reference sequence). The CDR3 region is CASASGADVLTF. The CDR3 DNA reads as TGTGCATCCGCTTCTGGGGCCGACGTCCTGACTTTC.

The rearrangement uses TRBV20-1 and TRBJ1-3; 7 bases line up with TRBD1. Germline trimming cut 5 bases from V and 2 bases from J; bases unmatched to any gene: 6. This CDR3 region has 14 residues. Germline V lookup: CDR1 DFQATT, CDR2 SNEGSKA (reference sequence). The CDR3 nucleotides read TGCAGTGCTGGAGGGACAGTACCTGGAAACACCATATATTTT. It yields the protein CSAGGTVPGNTIYF.

This clonotype was observed at least ten times. The chain combines TRBV4-3 with TRBJ1-5; D remains ambiguous. The CDR3 runs 14 residues. Trimming took 0 bases from V and 4 from J, leaving 7 bases between them. Germline values: CDR1 LGHNA, CDR2 YSLEER. The CDR3 nucleotides read TGCGCCAGCAGCCAAGATCTTGGGAATCAGCCCCAGCATTTT. Its protein is CASSQDLGNQPQHF.

The chain employs TRBV7-2 and TRBJ2-1; 11 bases fit TRBD2. The CDR3 extends over 15 amino acids. Germline V CDR1 and CDR2: SGHTA, FQGNSA. V trimming: 3 bases; J trimming: 9 bases; junction bases outside the gene matches: 7. CDR3 region: CASSFSLAGGSEQFF. The CDR3 nucleotides read TGTGCCAGCAGCTTCTCCCTAGCGGGAGGTAGTGAGCAGTTCTTC.

In this sample, this clonotype turned up many times. The chain links TRBV5-4 to TRBJ1-6; TRBD1 aligns across 12 bases. Germline CDR1 SGHNT, CDR2 YYREEE (reference sequence). This CDR3 spans 15 amino acids. J lost 10 bases, V lost 4 bases, and 6 bases had no gene match. CDR3 region: CASSSGTGGRSPLHF. For the CDR3, the DNA is TGTGCCAGCAGCAGCGGGACAGGGGGCAGATCACCCCTCCACTTT. Full variable domain (remainder filled in from reference TRBV5-4 and TRBJ1-6): ETGVTQSPTHLIKTRGQQVTLRCSSQSGHNTVSWYQQALGQGPQFIFQYYREEENGRGNFPPRFSGLQFPNYSSELNVNALELDDSALYLCASSSGTGGRSPLHFGNGTRLTVT.

Many counts were recorded for this clonotype. The CDR3 spells CASSLGGQGAADTF. The CDR3, as DNA: TGTGCCAGCAGTTTAGGTGGACAGGGGGCGGCGGACACCTTC. The chain combines TRBV12-3 or TRBV12-4 with TRBJ1-2, with 11 bases fitting TRBD1. The CDR3 runs to 14 residues. Trimming cost V 1 base and J 12 bases; bases outside gene matches: 7.

This clonotype has ten or more counts. The V and J genes are TRBV6-1 and TRBJ2-3, with 11 bases fitting TRBD2. This CDR3 is 17 amino acids long. CDR1 is MNHNS and CDR2 is SASEGT in the germline V gene. The V gene end was trimmed by 1 base and the J gene end by 2 bases; junction bases not matched to a gene: 5. The CDR3 loop reads CASSEDTSGGLTDTQYF. As DNA, the CDR3 is TGTGCCAGCAGTGAAGATACTAGCGGGGGCCTCACAGATACGCAGTATTTT.

This clonotype has a count of ten or more. The rearrangement joins TRBV6-2 or TRBV6-3 to TRBJ2-3, with TRBD1 matching 7 bases. The CDR3 loop spans 16 amino acids. Germline V gene data show CDR1 as MNHEY and CDR2 as SVGEGT. The V gene end was trimmed by 2 bases and the J gene end by 2 bases; junction bases not matched to a gene: 7. CDR3 DNA: TGTGCCAGCAGTTACGGACCGGGACAGAACACAGATACGCAGTATTTT. Protein sequence: CASSYGPGQNTDTQYF.

For this clonotype: This may stem from a read error, because a much larger clone lies one nucleotide away. The V gene is TRBV28, the J gene TRBJ2-3, with D possibly being TRBD2 (5 bases). CDR1 MDHEN and CDR2 SYDVKM come from the germline V gene. The length of the CDR3 is 15 residues. The V end was cut by 8 bases, the J end by 2 bases, with 17 bases between. Here the CDR3 DNA reads TGTGCCAGCCTAAGGTCGGGGAAACTCACAGATACGCAGTATTTT. It encodes CASLRSGKLTDTQYF. The whole variable domain, remainder taken from reference TRBV28 and TRBJ2-3, is DVKVTQSSRYLVKRTGEKVFLECVQDMDHENMFWYRQDPGLGLRLIYFSYDVKMKEKGDIPEGYSVSREKKERFSLILESASTNQTSMYLCASLRSGKLTDTQYFGPGTRLTVL.

This clonotype showed up many times. J is TRBJ2-5 and V is TRBV20-1, with TRBD1 matching over 9 bases. This CDR3 spans 14 amino acids. The V gene end was trimmed by 5 bases and the J gene end by 4 bases; junction bases not matched to a gene: 8. Germline V gene sequence: CDR1 DFQATT, CDR2 SNEGSKA (reference sequence). In DNA form, the CDR3 reads TGCAGTGCTGACAGGGGGGGAGAGAGAGAGACCCAGTACTTC. Its translation is CSADRGGERETQYF.

This clonotype was seen a single time. The chain couples TRBV7-2 to TRBJ1-2, with no clear D. Germline V gene lookup returns CDR1 SGHTA and CDR2 FQGNSA. The V end was cut by 5 bases, the J end by 0 bases, with 7 bases between. The CDR3 runs to 13 residues. CDR3 coding DNA: TGTGCCAGCAGCGTAAAGACTAACTATGGCTACACCTTC. This sequence encodes CASSVKTNYGYTF. The full variable domain, in which reference TRBV7-2 and TRBJ1-2 provide the parts outside the CDR3, is GAGVSQSPSNKVTEKGKDVELRCDPISGHTALYWYRQSLGQGLEFLIYFQGNSAPDKSGLPSDRFSAERTGGSVSTLTIQRTQQEDSAVYLCASSVKTNYGYTFGSGTRLTVV.

This clonotype was detected a few times. A clone one base away is much larger, so this may be a read error. The chain carries TRBV3-1 and TRBJ2-1; possibly TRBD2 for D (5 bases). Gene TRBJ2-7 matches the end of the DNA better, so the J call may be wrong. Looked up from germline, CDR1 is LGHDT and CDR2 is YNNKEL (reference sequence). The CDR3 spans 15 residues. For the CDR3, the DNA is TGTGCCAGCAGCCCCGTCCAGCGGTCCTACAATGAGCAGTACTTC. This codes for CASSPVQRSYNEQYF.

Details on this clonotype: A junction end diverges from the germline sequence, so it may reflect a read error. The chain couples TRBV6-6 to TRBJ2-6; no firm D call. This CDR3 comprises 16 residues. The germline gives CDR1 MNHNY, CDR2 SVGAGI (reference sequence). The CDR3: CASSHSTGAGANVLTF. The CDR3 DNA follows: TGTGCCAGCAGTCACTCCACGGGCGCAGGGGCCAACGTCCTGACTTTC.

This clonotype has a handful of counts. A read error may explain this, as a much larger clone is one base away. This chain uses TRBV9 with TRBJ2-5; 12 positions agree with TRBD2. The germline CDR1 and CDR2 sequences are SGDLS and YYNGEE. This CDR3 has 15 residues. J gave up 11 bases and V 0 bases, and 8 bases lay outside the gene matches. CDR3 loop: CASSVATSGGDEQYF. The CDR3 DNA reads as TGTGCCAGCAGCGTAGCGACTAGCGGGGGTGATGAGCAGTACTTC.

On this clonotype itself: This sequence may be a read error, since a much larger clone differs from it by one base. The chain carries TRBV7-2 and TRBJ1-1, with TRBD1 identical over 12 bases. Per germline, CDR1 SGHTA and CDR2 FQGNSA. The CDR3 contains 16 residues. After removal of 2 bases from V and 6 bases from J, the junction contained 7 bases not matched to a gene. The CDR3 sequence is CASSLRPGTGGAEAFF. CDR3 DNA: TGTGCCAGCAGCTTAAGGCCCGGGACAGGGGGCGCTGAAGCTTTCTTT.

Remarks on this clonotype: One end of the junction does not line up with germline, which may come from a read error. V is TRBV27 and J is TRBJ2-1, with D possibly matching TRBD2 (5 bases). The CDR3 extends over 8 amino acids. Germline-derived CDR1 and CDR2 are MNHEY and SMNVEV (reference sequence). CDR3 in amino acids: CASIFPGF. CDR3 in DNA: TGTGCCAGCATATTCCCGGGATTC.

At least ten counts were recorded for this clonotype. V and J are TRBV5-1 and TRBJ2-5, with D perhaps matching TRBD1 (6 bases). The germline gives CDR1 SGHRS, CDR2 YFSETQ. This CDR3 is built from 14 residues. V gave up 0 bases and J gave up 4 bases, with 10 bases separating them. Written as DNA, the CDR3 is TGCGCCAGCAGCTTGGGCCACAGGGCAGAGACCCAGTACTTC. It encodes CASSLGHRAETQYF.

The CDR3 sequence: CASSEVGNRGYTF. The CDR3 DNA is TGTGCCAGCAGTGAAGTGGGGAACAGAGGCTACACCTTC. This rearrangement joins TRBV2 to TRBJ1-2; no clear D. Germline loops: CDR1 SNHLY, CDR2 FYNNEI. V was shortened by 1 base and J by 8 bases, with 11 bases between the two germline ends. The CDR3 loop spans 13 amino acids.

This clonotype was seen a handful of times. This chain joins TRBV3-1 and TRBJ2-1, with 8 bases aligning to TRBD2. CDR1 and CDR2 from the germline V gene are LGHDT and YNNKEL (reference sequence). This CDR3 comprises 16 residues. After removal of 0 bases from V and 6 bases from J, the junction contained 7 bases not matched to a gene. The CDR3 region is CASSQDRGGYFNEQFF. The CDR3 DNA reads TGTGCCAGCAGCCAAGATCGGGGGGGGTACTTCAATGAGCAGTTCTTC.

This clonotype was observed a few times. The rearrangement links TRBV5-1 to TRBJ2-2; 7 bases agree with TRBD1. Germline trimming cut 10 bases from V and 0 bases from J; bases unmatched to any gene: 9. Germline loops: CDR1 SGHRS, CDR2 YFSETQ. The CDR3 has 15 amino acids. The CDR3 coding sequence is TGCGCCGACAGGGAAGACGGTACGAACACCGGGGAGCTGTTTTTT. This codes for CADREDGTNTGELFF.

This clonotype occurred many times. The chain carries TRBV5-5 and TRBJ2-6, with 7 bases lining up with TRBD1. With V trimmed by 1 base and J by 0 bases, 7 bases remained unmatched. This CDR3 is built from 18 residues. Germline V CDR1 and CDR2: SGHKS, YYEKEE (reference sequence). CDR3 nucleotide sequence: TGTGCCAGCAGCTTGACGGGACAGAAGAGCTCTGGGGCCAACGTCCTGACTTTC. Its translation is CASSLTGQKSSGANVLTF.

This chain connects TRBV5-1 to TRBJ1-1, with TRBD1 as a possible D gene (5 bases). The V gene's germline CDR1 is SGHRS and CDR2 YFSETQ. This CDR3 comprises 15 residues. V was cut by 4 bases and J by 4 bases, with 17 bases left in between. CDR3 residues: CASSLGGDGATEAFF. For the CDR3, the DNA is TGCGCCAGCAGCCTGGGGGGAGACGGAGCCACTGAAGCTTTCTTT.

This clonotype showed up many times. The chain has TRBV5-1 and TRBJ2-7; 12 positions agree with TRBD2. Trimming cost V 1 base and J 6 bases; bases outside gene matches: 11. CDR1 is SGHRS, CDR2 YFSETQ, per germline. There are 17 residues in the CDR3. The CDR3 loop is CASSLRPSGGEPVEQYF. DNA of the CDR3: TGCGCCAGCAGCTTGAGGCCTAGCGGGGGGGAGCCTGTCGAGCAGTACTTC.